The rows below give T cell receptor beta chains drawn from one sample of a study of blood T cell repertoires in COVID-19. Measured with immunoSEQ multiplex PCR; TCRdb has only the in-frame clones, and not every one. Counted here are about 70,000 clones, about 81% occurring once; the ten biggest clones make up roughly 14%. The source material was peripheral blood. The receptors shown here come from a man at least 80 years old with acute or convalescent COVID-19. Both conserved end residues are trimmed from each CDR3. The D gene is left open where the match is weak. Not all rows give a size; the values are once, few, many and, for expanded clones, a class.

V gene	D gene	clone size	J gene	CDR3 protein
TRBV30	NA	NA	TRBJ1-4	AWSVGLGDEKLF
TRBV7-2	NA	NA	TRBJ2-1	ASSVGAYNEQF
TRBV18	NA	NA	TRBJ1-3	ASSPTVVTGNTIY
TRBV5-1	NA	NA	TRBJ1-2	ASSLDPSADGYT
TRBV9	TRBD2	NA	TRBJ2-1	ASSVVSGGANEQF
TRBV7-3	TRBD1	once	TRBJ2-3	ASGRRTGSDTQY
TRBV30	NA	NA	TRBJ2-7	ACQTRGTYEQY
TRBV15	NA	NA	TRBJ2-6	ATSPETIRLDFSGANVLT
TRBV7-8	NA	NA	TRBJ2-3	ASSLARTTDTQY
TRBV3-1/TRBV3-2	NA	NA	TRBJ2-3	ASSQVRGDTQY
TRBV7-2	NA	once	TRBJ1-5	ASSPSRDQPQH
TRBV4-2	TRBD1	NA	TRBJ1-1	ASSQDFRGRSDTEAF
TRBV2	NA	NA	TRBJ1-3	ASIGQLNGNTIY
TRBV5-4	NA	NA	TRBJ2-7	ASSLEVGAYEQY
TRBV5-5	TRBD2	NA	TRBJ2-3	ASSLGLAGGYSTDTQY
TRBV7-8	NA	NA	TRBJ2-3	ASSPRRGPPTDTQY
TRBV9	TRBD1	many	TRBJ2-5	ASSVGDRPETQY
TRBV11-2	NA	few	TRBJ1-3	ASSFSGNTIY
TRBV5-6	NA	once	TRBJ2-7	ASSLEAGVEQY
TRBV20-1	TRBD1	NA	TRBJ1-4	SARGTGAPI
TRBV30	NA	NA	TRBJ1-4	AWEEQSNEKLF
TRBV27	NA	NA	TRBJ2-7	ASSLNPGYEQY
TRBV7-9	NA	few	TRBJ1-5	ASSLGRAGQPQH
TRBV7-3	TRBD1	NA	TRBJ2-6	ANTGTGQTNSGANVLT
TRBV5-1	TRBD2	NA	TRBJ2-1	ASSLGGTSSYNEQF
TRBV20-1	NA	NA	TRBJ2-4	SASQVAKNIQY
TRBV3-1/TRBV3-2	NA	NA	TRBJ1-5	ASSQPGNQPQH
TRBV7-9	NA	NA	TRBJ1-1	ASSGPTEVLGAF
TRBV3-1/TRBV3-2	TRBD1	NA	TRBJ1-1	ASSLYRGNTEAF
TRBV7-9	TRBD2	NA	TRBJ2-1	ASSLTSGNNEQF
TRBV18	TRBD2	NA	TRBJ2-7	ASSPGLAGEYYEQY
TRBV5-1	NA	NA	TRBJ1-3	ASSPSGHSGNTIY
TRBV3-1/TRBV3-2	TRBD2	NA	TRBJ2-1	ASSPFYSGEQF
TRBV6-6	NA	NA	TRBJ1-3	ASSYFSSGNTIY
TRBV2	TRBD2	NA	TRBJ2-7	ASSPTSDRSYEQY
TRBV21-1	NA	few	TRBJ1-5	ASSTLRDRGYQPQH
TRBV6-6	TRBD2	NA	TRBJ2-1	ASSLGGIHNEQF
TRBV7-2	TRBD2	NA	TRBJ2-1	ASSLVAGGRNNEQF
TRBV10-3	NA	NA	TRBJ2-7	AIRASLNYEQY